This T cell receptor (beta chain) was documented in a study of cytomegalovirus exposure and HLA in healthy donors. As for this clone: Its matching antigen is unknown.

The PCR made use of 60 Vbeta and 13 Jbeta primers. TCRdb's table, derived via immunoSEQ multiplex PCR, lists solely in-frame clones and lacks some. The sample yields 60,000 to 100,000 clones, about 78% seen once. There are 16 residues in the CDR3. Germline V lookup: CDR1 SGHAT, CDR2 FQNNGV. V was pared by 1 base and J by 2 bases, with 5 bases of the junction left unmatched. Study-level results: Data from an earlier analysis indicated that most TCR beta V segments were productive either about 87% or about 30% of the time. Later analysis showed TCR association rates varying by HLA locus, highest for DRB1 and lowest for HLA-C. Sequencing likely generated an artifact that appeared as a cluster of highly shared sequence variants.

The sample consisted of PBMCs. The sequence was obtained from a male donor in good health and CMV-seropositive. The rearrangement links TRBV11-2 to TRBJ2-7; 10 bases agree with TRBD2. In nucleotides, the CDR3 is TGTGCCAGCAGCTTAGCCACTAGCGGGGCTACCTACGAGCAGTACTTC. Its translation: CASSLATSGATYEQYF. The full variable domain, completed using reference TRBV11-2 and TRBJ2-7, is EAGVAQSPRYKIIEKRQSVAFWCNPISGHATLYWYQQILGQGPKLLIQFQNNGVVDDSQLPKDRFSAERLKGVDSTLKIQPAKLEDSAVYLCASSLATSGATYEQYFGPGTRLTVT.